This T cell receptor beta chain is from a study of PD-1 blockade in mismatch repair-deficient tumors. In the study overall: Enrolled 2013-2016, patients had progressing, pretreated mismatch repair-deficient cancers of 12 types.

The method was immunoSEQ multiplex PCR; TCRdb's version includes in-frame clones alone and lacks a portion of them. The table lists over 100,000 clones, roughly 80% of them singletons, with 4.5% to 5.5% in the top ten. As regards this clone: Its cognate antigen is unknown.

Study-wide findings and caveats: Tumor-resident clones, often undetectable pretreatment in blood, expanded then contracted after pembrolizumab.

The length of the CDR3 is 15 residues. Germline assignment: CDR1 SGHRS and CDR2 YFSETQ. V gave up 1 base and J gave up 2 bases; unmatched junction bases: 2. The chain couples TRBV5-1 to TRBJ1-1; 10 bases match TRBD1. The specimen was peripheral blood, collected approximately 14 months after starting pembrolizumab. This sequence was found in an adult with mismatch repair-deficient cancer. CDR3 amino acids: CASSLRTGGNTEAFF. The DNA of the CDR3 is TGCGCCAGCAGCTTGAGGACAGGGGGAAACACTGAAGCTTTCTTT. Drawing the rest from reference TRBV5-1 and TRBJ1-1, the complete variable domain is KAGVTQTPRYLIKTRGQQVTLSCSPISGHRSVSWYQQTPGQGLQFLFEYFSETQRNKGNFPGRFSGRQFSNSRSEMNVSTLELGDSALYLCASSLRTGGNTEAFFGQGTRLTVV.